These T cell receptor beta chains were read from a single sample in a study of shared clonotypes between healthy human individuals. Profiled with immunoSEQ multiplex PCR; TCRdb holds only in-frame clones, not every one. The sample consists of roughly 2,500,000 clones, 90% to 95% of them appearing once. Sequencing was done on a sample of naive CD4+ T cells from PBMCs. The receptors were gathered from a man between 18 and 35 years old in good health. Some clones in this sample may be carry-over from other donors' samples. Each CDR3 is given with its conserved first and last residue.

v_gene: TRBV28
j_gene: TRBJ1-3
CDR3aa: CASSIGSGNTIYF

v_gene: TRBV6-6
j_gene: TRBJ1-3
CDR3aa: CASSSLSGNTIYF

v_gene: TRBV7-6
j_gene: TRBJ2-5
CDR3aa: CASSLGRWPSGSETQYF

v_gene: TRBV6-5
j_gene: TRBJ2-7
CDR3aa: CASSKREEYEQYF

v_gene: TRBV5-1
j_gene: TRBJ2-5
CDR3aa: CASSLEGGYTQETQYF

v_gene: TRBV30
j_gene: TRBJ1-3
CDR3aa: CAWSVSSRTGNTIYF

v_gene: TRBV7-2
j_gene: TRBJ2-2
CDR3aa: CASSFRLAVNTGELFF

v_gene: TRBV7-9
j_gene: TRBJ2-3
CDR3aa: CASSPTGKGKAQYF

v_gene: TRBV5-4
j_gene: TRBJ1-3
CDR3aa: CASSFTGFGNTIYF

v_gene: TRBV9
j_gene: TRBJ2-5
CDR3aa: CASSVGGLAGSQETQYF

v_gene: TRBV14
j_gene: TRBJ2-1
CDR3aa: CASSQDTGREQFF

v_gene: TRBV9
j_gene: TRBJ2-5
CDR3aa: CASSPWTGGSETQYF

v_gene: TRBV7-2
j_gene: TRBJ2-1
CDR3aa: CASSLGPLSYNEQFF

v_gene: TRBV6-5
j_gene: TRBJ2-2
CDR3aa: CASSTNSRSPGELFF

v_gene: TRBV4-3
j_gene: TRBJ1-3
CDR3aa: CASSQVAGGAGNTIYF

v_gene: TRBV5-1
j_gene: TRBJ2-1
CDR3aa: CASSLAPVGQGNLNEQFF

v_gene: TRBV5-1
j_gene: TRBJ2-1
CDR3aa: CASSLALAGGYNEQFF

v_gene: TRBV5-5
j_gene: TRBJ2-4
CDR3aa: CASSEGRLAGGPKNIQYF

v_gene: TRBV28
j_gene: TRBJ2-5
CDR3aa: CASSLTRNARRETQYF

v_gene: TRBV28
j_gene: TRBJ1-1
CDR3aa: CASSGRDRGRTFF

v_gene: TRBV5-4
j_gene: TRBJ2-7
CDR3aa: CASSSSSGYTYEQYF

v_gene: TRBV10-2
j_gene: TRBJ2-1
CDR3aa: CASRTTSGPYNEQFF

v_gene: TRBV28
j_gene: TRBJ1-2
CDR3aa: CASRITGDYGYTF

v_gene: TRBV5-1
j_gene: TRBJ1-2
CDR3aa: CASSLEGTAGDGYTF

v_gene: TRBV6-1
j_gene: TRBJ2-5
CDR3aa: CASSEGRETQYF

v_gene: TRBV2
j_gene: TRBJ1-1
CDR3aa: CASSGWAGGTEAFF

v_gene: TRBV5-6
j_gene: TRBJ1-2
CDR3aa: CASSLYRTYTDHGYTF

v_gene: TRBV11-2
j_gene: TRBJ2-7
CDR3aa: CASRGTGGFGEQYF

v_gene: TRBV6-5
j_gene: TRBJ2-7
CDR3aa: CASRPTGTSPYEQYF

v_gene: TRBV19
j_gene: TRBJ2-1
CDR3aa: CASSNAATYNEQFF

v_gene: TRBV4-3
j_gene: TRBJ1-2
CDR3aa: CASSQDPRGRDYTF

v_gene: TRBV29-1
j_gene: TRBJ2-1
CDR3aa: CSARRDQNNEQFF

v_gene: TRBV7-9
j_gene: TRBJ1-2
CDR3aa: CASSPDHQPNYGYTF

v_gene: TRBV6-4
j_gene: TRBJ2-1
CDR3aa: CASSDSKGSGSHEQFF

v_gene: TRBV2
j_gene: TRBJ2-1
CDR3aa: CASSVRAGTYNEQFF

v_gene: TRBV7-3
j_gene: TRBJ2-1
CDR3aa: CASSGTSGRMVNEQFF

v_gene: TRBV19
j_gene: TRBJ2-6
CDR3aa: CASTMTSGRSSGANVLTF

v_gene: TRBV11-2
j_gene: TRBJ2-5
CDR3aa: CASSPRTGGAGGAQETQYF

v_gene: TRBV11-2
j_gene: TRBJ2-1
CDR3aa: CASSGLRNPNEQFF

v_gene: TRBV6-5
j_gene: TRBJ2-7
CDR3aa: CASSYYAGSYEQYF

v_gene: TRBV30
j_gene: TRBJ2-1
CDR3aa: CAWGGLADSYNEQFF

v_gene: TRBV29-1
j_gene: TRBJ1-2
CDR3aa: CSVEVQGAAGYTF

v_gene: TRBV21-1
j_gene: TRBJ2-5
CDR3aa: CASEGLAGINPGTQYF

v_gene: TRBV6-5
j_gene: TRBJ2-7
CDR3aa: CASRRQGSYEQYF

v_gene: TRBV28
j_gene: TRBJ1-6
CDR3aa: CASSLVLTNSPLHF